This T cell receptor beta chain stems from a study of blood T cell repertoires in COVID-19. Study at large: Nucleic acid was either cDNA or gDNA, and it came from T cells, B-cell-depleted T cells, or PBMCs.

Trimming pared 5 bases from V and 3 bases from J, leaving 5 bases between. This CDR3 comprises 12 residues. Per the study methods: Estimated nucleated cell counts came from reference gene primer amplification. The table came from immunoSEQ multiplex PCR; TCRdb's copy has only in-frame clones and leaves some out. V and J calls and clone size come straight from that table; D and trimming were deduced from the DNA. Altogether around 250,000 clones are present, roughly four fifths being singletons, with the ten largest covering roughly 2%. The J gene is TRBJ2-1, the V gene TRBV12-3 or TRBV12-4; D remains unclear. Material: peripheral blood. The TCR comes from a young man who had recovered from COVID-19. CDR3 in DNA: TGTGCCAGCAGTCCAGACTACAATGAGCAGTTCTTC. Its translation: CASSPDYNEQFF.